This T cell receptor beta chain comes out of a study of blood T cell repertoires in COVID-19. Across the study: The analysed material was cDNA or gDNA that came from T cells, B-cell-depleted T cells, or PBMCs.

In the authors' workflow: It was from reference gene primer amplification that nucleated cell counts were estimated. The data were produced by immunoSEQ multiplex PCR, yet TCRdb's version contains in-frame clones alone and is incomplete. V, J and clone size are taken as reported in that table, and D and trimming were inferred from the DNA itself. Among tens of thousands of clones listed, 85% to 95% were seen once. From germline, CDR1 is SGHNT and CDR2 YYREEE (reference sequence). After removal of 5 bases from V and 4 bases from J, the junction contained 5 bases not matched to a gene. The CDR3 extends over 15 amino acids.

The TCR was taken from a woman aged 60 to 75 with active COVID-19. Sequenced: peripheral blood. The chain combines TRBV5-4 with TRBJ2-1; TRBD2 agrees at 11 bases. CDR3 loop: CASRETSGTYNEQFF. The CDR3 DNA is TGTGCCAGCAGAGAGACTAGCGGGACATACAATGAGCAGTTCTTC. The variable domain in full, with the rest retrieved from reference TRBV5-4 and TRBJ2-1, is ETGVTQSPTHLIKTRGQQVTLRCSSQSGHNTVSWYQQALGQGPQFIFQYYREEENGRGNFPPRFSGLQFPNYSSELNVNALELDDSALYLCASRETSGTYNEQFFGPGTRLTVL.